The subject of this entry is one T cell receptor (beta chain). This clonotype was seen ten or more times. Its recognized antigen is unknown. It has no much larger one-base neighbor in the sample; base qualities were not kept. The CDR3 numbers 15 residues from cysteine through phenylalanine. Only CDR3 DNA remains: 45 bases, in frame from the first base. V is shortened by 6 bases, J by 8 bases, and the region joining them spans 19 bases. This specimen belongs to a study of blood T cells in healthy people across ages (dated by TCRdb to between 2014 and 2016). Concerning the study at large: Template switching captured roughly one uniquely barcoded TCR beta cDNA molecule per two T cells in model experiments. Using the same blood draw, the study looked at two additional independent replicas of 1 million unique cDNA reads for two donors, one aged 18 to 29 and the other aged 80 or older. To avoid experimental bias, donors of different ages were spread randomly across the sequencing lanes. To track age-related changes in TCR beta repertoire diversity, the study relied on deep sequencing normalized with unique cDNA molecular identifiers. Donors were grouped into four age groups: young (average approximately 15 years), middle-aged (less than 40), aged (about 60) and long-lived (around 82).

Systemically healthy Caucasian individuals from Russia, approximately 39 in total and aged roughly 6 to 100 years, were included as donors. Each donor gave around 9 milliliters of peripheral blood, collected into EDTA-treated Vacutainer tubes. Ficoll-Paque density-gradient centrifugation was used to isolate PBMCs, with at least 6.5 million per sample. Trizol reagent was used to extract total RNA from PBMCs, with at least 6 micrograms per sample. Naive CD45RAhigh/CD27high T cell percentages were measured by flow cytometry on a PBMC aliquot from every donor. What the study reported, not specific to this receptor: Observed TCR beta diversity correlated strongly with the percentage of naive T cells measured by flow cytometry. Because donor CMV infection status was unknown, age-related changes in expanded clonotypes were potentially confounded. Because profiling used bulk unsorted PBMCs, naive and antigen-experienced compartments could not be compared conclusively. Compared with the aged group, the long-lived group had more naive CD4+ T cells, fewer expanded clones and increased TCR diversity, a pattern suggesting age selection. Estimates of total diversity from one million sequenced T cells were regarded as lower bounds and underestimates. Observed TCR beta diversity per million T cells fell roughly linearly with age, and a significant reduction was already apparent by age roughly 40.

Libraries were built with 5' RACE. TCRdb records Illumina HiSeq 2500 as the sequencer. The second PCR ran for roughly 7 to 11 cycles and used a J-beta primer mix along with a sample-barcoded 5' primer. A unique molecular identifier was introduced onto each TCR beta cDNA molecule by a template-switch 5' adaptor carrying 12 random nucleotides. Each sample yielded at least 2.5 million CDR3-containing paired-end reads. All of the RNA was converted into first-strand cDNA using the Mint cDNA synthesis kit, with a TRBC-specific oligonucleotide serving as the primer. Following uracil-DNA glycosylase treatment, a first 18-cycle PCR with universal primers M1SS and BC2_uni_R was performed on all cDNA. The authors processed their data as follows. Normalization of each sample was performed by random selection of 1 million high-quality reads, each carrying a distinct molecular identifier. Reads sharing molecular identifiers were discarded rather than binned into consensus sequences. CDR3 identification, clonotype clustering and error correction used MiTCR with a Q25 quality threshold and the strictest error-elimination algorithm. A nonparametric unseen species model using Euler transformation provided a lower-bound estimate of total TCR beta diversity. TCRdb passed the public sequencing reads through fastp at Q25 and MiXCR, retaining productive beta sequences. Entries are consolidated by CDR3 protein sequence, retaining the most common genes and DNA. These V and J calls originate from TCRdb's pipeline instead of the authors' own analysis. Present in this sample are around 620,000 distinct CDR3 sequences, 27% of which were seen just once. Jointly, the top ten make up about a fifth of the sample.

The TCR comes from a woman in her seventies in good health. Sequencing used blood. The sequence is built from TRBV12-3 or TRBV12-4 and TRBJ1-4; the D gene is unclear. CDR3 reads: CASSYTRPLREKLFF. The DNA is TGTGCCAGCAGCTATACGAGGCCCCTGCGGGAAAAACTGTTTTTT.